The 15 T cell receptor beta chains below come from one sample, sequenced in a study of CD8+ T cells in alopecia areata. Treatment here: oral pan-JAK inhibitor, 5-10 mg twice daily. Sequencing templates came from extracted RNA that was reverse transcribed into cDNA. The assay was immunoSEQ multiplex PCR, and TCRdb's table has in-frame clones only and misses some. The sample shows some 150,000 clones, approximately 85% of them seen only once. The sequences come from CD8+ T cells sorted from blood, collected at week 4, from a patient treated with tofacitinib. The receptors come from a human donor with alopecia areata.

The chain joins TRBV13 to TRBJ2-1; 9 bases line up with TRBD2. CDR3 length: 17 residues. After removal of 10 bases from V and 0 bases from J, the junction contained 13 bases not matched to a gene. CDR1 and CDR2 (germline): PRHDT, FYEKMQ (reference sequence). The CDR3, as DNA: TGTGCCACGACACTTAGCGGGGGAGCCAGCTCCTACAATGAGCAGTTCTTC. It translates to CATTLSGGASSYNEQFF.

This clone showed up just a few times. The CDR3 DNA sequence: TGTGCCAGCAGAGAGGACAGGGGGCTATACGAGCAGTACTTC. Protein sequence: CASREDRGLYEQYF. The V and J genes are TRBV2 and TRBJ2-7; 11 positions agree with TRBD1. After removal of 6 bases from V and 4 bases from J, the junction contained 5 bases not matched to a gene. CDR1 and CDR2 (germline): SNHLY, FYNNEI. The CDR3 sequence is 14 residues long.

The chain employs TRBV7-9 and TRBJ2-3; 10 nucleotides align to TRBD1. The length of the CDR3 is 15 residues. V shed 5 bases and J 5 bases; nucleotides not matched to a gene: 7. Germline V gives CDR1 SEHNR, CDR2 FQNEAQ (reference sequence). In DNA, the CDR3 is TGTGCCAGCAGCCACCCGGACAGGGGGAGAGATACGCAGTATTTT. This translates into CASSHPDRGRDTQYF.

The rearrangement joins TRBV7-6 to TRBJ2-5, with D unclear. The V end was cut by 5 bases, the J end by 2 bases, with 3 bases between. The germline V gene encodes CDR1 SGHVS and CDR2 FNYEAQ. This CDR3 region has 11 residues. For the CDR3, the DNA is TGTGCCAGCAGCCCACAAGAGACCCAGTACTTC. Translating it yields CASSPQETQYF. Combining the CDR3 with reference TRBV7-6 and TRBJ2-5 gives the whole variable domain GAGVSQSPRYKVTKRGQDVALRCDPISGHVSLYWYRQALGQGPEFLTYFNYEAQQDKSGLPNDRFSAERPEGSISTLTIQRTEQRDSAMYRCASSPQETQYFGPGTRLLVL.

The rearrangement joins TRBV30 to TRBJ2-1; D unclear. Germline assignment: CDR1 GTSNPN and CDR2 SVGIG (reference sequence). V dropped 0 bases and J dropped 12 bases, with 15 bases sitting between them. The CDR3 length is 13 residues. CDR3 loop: CAWSVVSTRWQFF. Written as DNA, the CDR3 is TGTGCCTGGAGTGTAGTCTCTACGAGATGGCAGTTCTTC. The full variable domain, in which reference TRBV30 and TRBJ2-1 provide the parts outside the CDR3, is SQTIHQWPATLVQPVGSPLSLECTVEGTSNPNLYWYRQAAGRGLQLLFYSVGIGQISSEVPQNLSASRPQDRQFILSSKKLLLSDSGFYLCAWSVVSTRWQFFGPGTRLTVL.

Here the CDR3 reads CASSEDRLAQWYQETQYF. CDR3 in DNA: TGTGCCAGCAGTGAAGATCGACTAGCCCAATGGTACCAAGAGACCCAGTACTTC. The rearrangement uses TRBV2 and TRBJ2-5; TRBD2 aligns across 7 bases. Germline-derived CDR1 and CDR2 are SNHLY and FYNNEI. Unmatched junction bases numbered 11, after V lost 1 base and J lost 0 bases. There are 18 residues in the CDR3.

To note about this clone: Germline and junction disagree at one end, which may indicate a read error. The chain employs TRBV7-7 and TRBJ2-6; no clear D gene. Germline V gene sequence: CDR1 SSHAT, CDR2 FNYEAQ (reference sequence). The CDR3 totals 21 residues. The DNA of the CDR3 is TGTGCTAGCAGTCCCACTCAACGAGCCCACCGCCCGAGCTCTGGGGCCAACGTCCTGACTTTC. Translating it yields CASSPTQRAHRPSSGANVLTF.

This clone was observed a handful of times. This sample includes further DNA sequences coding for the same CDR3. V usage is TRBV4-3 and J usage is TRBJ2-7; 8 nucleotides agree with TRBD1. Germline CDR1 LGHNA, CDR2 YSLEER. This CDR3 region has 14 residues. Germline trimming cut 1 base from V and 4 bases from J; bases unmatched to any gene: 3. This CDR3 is CASSQGTGRYEQYF. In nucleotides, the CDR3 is TGCGCCAGCAGCCAAGGGACAGGGAGATACGAGCAGTACTTC.

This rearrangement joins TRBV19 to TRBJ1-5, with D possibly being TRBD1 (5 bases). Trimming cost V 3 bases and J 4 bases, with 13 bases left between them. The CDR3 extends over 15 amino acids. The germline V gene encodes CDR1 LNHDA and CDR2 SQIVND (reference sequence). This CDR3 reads CASSILPTANQPQHF. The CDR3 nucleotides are TGTGCCAGTAGTATTCTTCCGACAGCTAATCAGCCCCAGCATTTT.

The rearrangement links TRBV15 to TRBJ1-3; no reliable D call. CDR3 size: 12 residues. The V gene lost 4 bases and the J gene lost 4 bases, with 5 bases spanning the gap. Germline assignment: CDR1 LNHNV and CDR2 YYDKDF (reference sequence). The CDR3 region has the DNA TGTGCCACCAGCAAAGGAGGAAACACCATATATTTT. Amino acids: CATSKGGNTIYF.

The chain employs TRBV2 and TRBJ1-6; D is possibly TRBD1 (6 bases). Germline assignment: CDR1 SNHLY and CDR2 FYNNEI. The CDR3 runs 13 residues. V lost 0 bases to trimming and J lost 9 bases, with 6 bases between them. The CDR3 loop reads CASSEAGGSPLHF. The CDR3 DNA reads TGTGCCAGCAGTGAAGCAGGGGGTTCACCCCTCCACTTT.

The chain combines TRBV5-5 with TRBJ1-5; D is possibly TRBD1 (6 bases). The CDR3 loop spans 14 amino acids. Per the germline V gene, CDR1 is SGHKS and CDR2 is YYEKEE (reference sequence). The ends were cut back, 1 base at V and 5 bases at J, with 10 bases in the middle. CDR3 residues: CASSLWSGDQPQHF. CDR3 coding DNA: TGTGCCAGCAGCTTGTGGTCAGGGGATCAGCCCCAGCATTTT.

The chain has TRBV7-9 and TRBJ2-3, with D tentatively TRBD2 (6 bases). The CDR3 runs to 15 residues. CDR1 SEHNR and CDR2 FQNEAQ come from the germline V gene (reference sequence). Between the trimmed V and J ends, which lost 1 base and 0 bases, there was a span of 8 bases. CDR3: CASSLVAASTDTQYF. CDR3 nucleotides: TGTGCCAGCAGCTTAGTAGCGGCTAGCACAGATACGCAGTATTTT.

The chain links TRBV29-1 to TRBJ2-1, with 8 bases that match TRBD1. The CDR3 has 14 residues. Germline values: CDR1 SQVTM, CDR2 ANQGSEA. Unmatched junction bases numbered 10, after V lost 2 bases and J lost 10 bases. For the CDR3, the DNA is TGCAGCGTTGAACCAGGGGGCTCCTCCCTCGAGCAGTTCTTC. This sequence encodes CSVEPGGSSLEQFF.

CDR3 amino acids: CASKVVAGSDTQYF. The CDR3 DNA reads as TGCGCCAGCAAGGTGGTAGCGGGGTCAGATACGCAGTATTTT. The rearrangement uses TRBV10-2 and TRBJ2-3; 8 nucleotides match TRBD2. The V gene end was trimmed by 7 bases and the J gene end by 4 bases; junction bases not matched to a gene: 7. The germline CDR1 and CDR2 sequences are WSHSY and SAAADI. CDR3 length equals 14 residues.